The clone carrying this T cell receptor (beta chain) came up many times. The sample is drawn from a study of regulatory T cells in long-lasting Graves disease. Study context: Treatment with antithyroid drugs for over 5 years, together with positive TSH receptor antibodies, meant persistent Graves' disease.

Stated time point: persistent/refractory GD, antithyroid drugs over 5 years with positive TRAb. PBMCs provided the RNA from which the TCR library was made. Assembly of TCR beta libraries relied on iRepertoire HTBI primers together with Arm-PCR of CDR3 regions. From the multiplex PCR reads, TCRdb called clonotypes with MiXCR, one entry per CDR3 protein. The repertoire has hundreds of thousands of distinct CDR3 sequences, 20% to 25% of them found once; the top ten carry 6.5% to 9%. This receptor was obtained from a female donor with Graves disease. Sequencing used peripheral blood mononuclear cells (PBMCs), obtained when the disease was refractory, from a patient treated with antithyroid drugs.

The CDR3, as DNA: TGTGCCAGCAGCTACCCTGACAGGGCGGCGGGCTACACCTTC. Its protein is CASSYPDRAAGYTF. V gene TRBV12-3 or TRBV12-4 combines with J gene TRBJ1-2, with 7 bases aligning to TRBD1. The CDR3 has 14 amino acids. Trimming removed 6 bases from V and 8 bases from J; junction bases left unmatched: 12.